This T cell receptor beta chain originates from a study of post-analysis software for immune sequencing data. Across the whole study: In terms of disease course, relapsing-remitting, secondary progressive and progressive-relapsing multiple sclerosis were included.

Every TCR beta cDNA library bore unique molecular identifiers. It was from approximately 0.91 to 9.4 million T cells that approximately 500,000 cDNA molecules came. TCRdb fed the PCR reads into MiXCR, producing one record per CDR3 protein. This table holds some 500,000 distinct CDR3 sequences, under 55% found once. Whole-study results and caveats: Normalized Chao1 diversity was significantly lower in multiple sclerosis patients than in controls. Higher frequency in patients than in controls was seen for about five TRBV segments, with TRBV5-6, TRBV5-1 and TRBV20-1 among them. When the samples were clustered directly with F measure, those that had been prepared in the same batch showed strong co-clustering.

Regarding this clonotype: Antigen: not known.

Deletions cut 2 bases from V and 0 bases from J, with 8 bases between. CDR3 size: 13 residues. Germline V gives CDR1 DFQATT, CDR2 SNEGSKA (reference sequence). The source is a girl aged 10-17 years with multiple sclerosis. Sequencing was carried out using blood. The chain uses TRBV20-1 and TRBJ2-7; D is uncertain. CDR3 DNA: TGCAGTGCTAGAATTGCGGTCTCCTACGAGCAGTACTTC. Encoded protein: CSARIAVSYEQYF.